Each of the 7 T cell receptor beta chains below was sequenced from the same sample in a study of cytomegalovirus exposure and HLA in healthy donors. Measured with immunoSEQ multiplex PCR; TCRdb has only the in-frame clones, and not every one. In the table there are about 95,000 clones, around 84% of which are singletons. Specimen: PBMCs. These receptor sequences come from a man aged 18-30 years in good health and CMV-seropositive.

The chain employs TRBV2 and TRBJ2-7; TRBD2 agrees at 13 bases. Per the germline V gene, CDR1 is SNHLY and CDR2 is FYNNEI. After removal of 4 bases from V and 4 bases from J, the junction contained 13 bases not matched to a gene. The CDR3 is 18 amino acids. The CDR3 spells CASSGAELGLAGRYEQYF. In DNA form, the CDR3 reads TGTGCCAGCAGTGGGGCCGAGTTGGGACTAGCGGGACGGTACGAGCAGTACTTC.

This sequence joins TRBV28 and TRBJ2-5, with 8 bases aligning to TRBD1. This CDR3 spans 15 amino acids. Germline V gene data show CDR1 as MDHEN and CDR2 as SYDVKM. J was trimmed by 3 bases and V by 8 bases; bases with no gene match: 11. CDR3 DNA: TGTGCCAGCTTAAAATCACAGGGGGGAGAAGAGACCCAGTACTTC. It translates to CASLKSQGGEETQYF.

The chain has TRBV28 and TRBJ1-5, with TRBD1 as a possible D gene (5 bases). CDR1 is MDHEN and CDR2 is SYDVKM in the germline V gene. The CDR3 has 13 residues. Trimming pared 4 bases from V and 6 bases from J, leaving 10 bases between. The CDR3 spells CASSSGFRQPQHF. The CDR3 DNA reads TGTGCCAGCAGTTCAGGGTTTCGTCAGCCCCAGCATTTT.

This clone was counted only a few times. V and J are TRBV6-1 and TRBJ2-4; 12 bases are shared with TRBD2. Germline V lookup: CDR1 MNHNS, CDR2 SASEGT. CDR3 length equals 15 residues. J gave up 10 bases and V 7 bases, and 11 bases lay outside the gene matches. Here the CDR3 reads CASTGLAGIKGIQYF. The CDR3 coding sequence is TGTGCCAGCACCGGACTAGCGGGGATTAAGGGGATTCAGTACTTC.

V gene TRBV27 combines with J gene TRBJ2-1, with TRBD2 as a possible D gene (6 bases). The V and J ends lost 3 bases and 9 bases respectively, with 15 bases between them. Germline CDR1 and CDR2: MNHEY and SMNVEV (reference sequence). The CDR3 spans 14 residues. The DNA of the CDR3 is TGTGCCAGCAGTTTGGCGACTAGTCGGGGTGAGCAGTTCTTC. Translating gives CASSLATSRGEQFF.

The rearrangement joins TRBV9 to TRBJ2-3; D remains ambiguous. Trimming stripped 3 bases from V and 0 bases from J, with 11 bases between. The germline gives CDR1 SGDLS, CDR2 YYNGEE. This CDR3 has 15 residues. This CDR3 reads CASSASGSSTDTQYF. The CDR3 DNA reads as TGTGCCAGCAGCGCTAGTGGCTCTAGCACAGATACGCAGTATTTT.

The chain employs TRBV18 and TRBJ2-7; TRBD1 matches 10 bases. Germline assignment: CDR1 KGHSH and CDR2 LQKENI. J was trimmed by 7 bases and V by 3 bases; bases with no gene match: 9. The CDR3 runs 15 residues. The CDR3 sequence is CASSPPDRGLREQYF. The CDR3 DNA is TGTGCCAGCTCACCGCCCGACAGGGGGCTCCGGGAGCAGTACTTC.